This TCR beta chain derives from a study of T cell changes during pregnancy in multiple sclerosis. Clones were read by immunoSEQ multiplex PCR, and TCRdb kept only the in-frame ones, dropping some. In the table there are under 55,000 clones, 90% to 95% of which are singletons. This receptor was identified in a female donor with multiple sclerosis, enrolled in a pregnancy study. The sequenced sample was CD8+ T cells from peripheral blood mononuclear cells, obtained after pregnancy.

CDR3 coding DNA: TGTGCCAGCAGCTTGGGGTCGTTTGTGGTCGAGGCGCTACACACTGGGGGCTACACCTTC. It translates to CASSLGSFVVEALHTGGYTF. The genes are TRBV5-5 and TRBJ1-2; D unresolved. V was shortened by 0 bases and J by 8 bases, with 32 bases between the two germline ends. The CDR3 loop spans 20 amino acids. In germline, CDR1 is SGHKS, CDR2 YYEKEE (reference sequence).